This T cell receptor (beta chain) came from a study of T cell changes during pregnancy in multiple sclerosis. Profiling relied on immunoSEQ multiplex PCR, and the TCRdb table lists in-frame clones only, not all of them. The table records about 34,000 clones, 70% to 90% of them present only once. The V and J ends lost 3 bases and 0 bases, in that order; junction bases with no gene match: 4. The germline CDR1 and CDR2 sequences are SQVTM and ANQGSEA. The CDR3 length is 15 residues. The sequence derives from a female donor with multiple sclerosis, enrolled in a pregnancy study. This sequence joins TRBV29-1 and TRBJ2-1; 8 nucleotides line up with TRBD2. Sequenced material: CD8+ T cells from peripheral blood mononuclear cells, taken in the third trimester of pregnancy. CDR3 amino acids: CSVEGLGPSYNEQFF. In DNA, the CDR3 is TGCAGCGTTGAGGGACTAGGTCCCTCCTACAATGAGCAGTTCTTC.